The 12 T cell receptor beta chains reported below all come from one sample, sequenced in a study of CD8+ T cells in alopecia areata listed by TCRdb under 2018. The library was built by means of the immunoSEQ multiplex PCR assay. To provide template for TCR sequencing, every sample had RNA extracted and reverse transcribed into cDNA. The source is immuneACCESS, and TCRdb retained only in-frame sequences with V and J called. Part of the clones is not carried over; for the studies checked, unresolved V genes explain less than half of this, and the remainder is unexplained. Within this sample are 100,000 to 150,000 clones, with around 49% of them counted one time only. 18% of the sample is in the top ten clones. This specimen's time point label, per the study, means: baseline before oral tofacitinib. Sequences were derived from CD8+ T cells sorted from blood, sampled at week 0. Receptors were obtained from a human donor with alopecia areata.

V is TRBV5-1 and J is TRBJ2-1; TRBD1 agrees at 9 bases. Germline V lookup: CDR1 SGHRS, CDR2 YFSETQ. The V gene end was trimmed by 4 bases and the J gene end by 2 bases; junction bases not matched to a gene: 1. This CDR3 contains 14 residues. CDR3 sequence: CASSGTGTYNEQFF. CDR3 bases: TGCGCCAGCAGCGGGACAGGGACCTACAATGAGCAGTTCTTC.

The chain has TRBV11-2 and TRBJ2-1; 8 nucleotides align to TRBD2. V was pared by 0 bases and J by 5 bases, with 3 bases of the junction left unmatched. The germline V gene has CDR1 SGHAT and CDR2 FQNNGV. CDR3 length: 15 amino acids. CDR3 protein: CASSLELAVNNEQFF. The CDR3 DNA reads TGTGCCAGCAGCTTAGAACTAGCGGTCAACAATGAGCAGTTCTTC.

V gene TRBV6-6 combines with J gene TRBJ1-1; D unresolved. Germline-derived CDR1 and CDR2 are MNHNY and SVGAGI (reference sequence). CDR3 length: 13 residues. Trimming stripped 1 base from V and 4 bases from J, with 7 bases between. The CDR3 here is CASSYWESTEAFF. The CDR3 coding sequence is TGTGCCAGCAGTTACTGGGAAAGCACTGAAGCTTTCTTT.

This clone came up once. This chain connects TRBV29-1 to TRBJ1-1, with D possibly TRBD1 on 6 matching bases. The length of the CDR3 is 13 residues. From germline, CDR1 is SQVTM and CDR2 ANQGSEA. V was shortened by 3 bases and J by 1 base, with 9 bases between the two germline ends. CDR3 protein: CSVELQGNTEAFF. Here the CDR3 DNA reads TGCAGCGTTGAGCTACAGGGGAACACTGAAGCTTTCTTT.

DNA of the CDR3: TGTGCCAGCAGCCCGCGACAGGGGGCGGTCGACAATGAGCAGTTCTTC. Residues: CASSPRQGAVDNEQFF. The rearrangement uses TRBV13 and TRBJ2-1; 10 bases are shared with TRBD1. CDR3 length: 16 residues. The V segment lost 5 bases and the J segment 5 bases; nucleotides outside the gene matches: 9. Germline V gene data show CDR1 as PRHDT and CDR2 as FYEKMQ (reference sequence).

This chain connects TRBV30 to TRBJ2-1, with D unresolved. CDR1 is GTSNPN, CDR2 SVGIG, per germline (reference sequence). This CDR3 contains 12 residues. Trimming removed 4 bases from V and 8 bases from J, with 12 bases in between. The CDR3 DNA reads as TGTGCCTGGAACCAAAATTCACATGAGCAGTTCTTC. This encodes CAWNQNSHEQFF. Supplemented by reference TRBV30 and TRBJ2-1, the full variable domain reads SQTIHQWPATLVQPVGSPLSLECTVEGTSNPNLYWYRQAAGRGLQLLFYSVGIGQISSEVPQNLSASRPQDRQFILSSKKLLLSDSGFYLCAWNQNSHEQFFGPGTRLTVL.

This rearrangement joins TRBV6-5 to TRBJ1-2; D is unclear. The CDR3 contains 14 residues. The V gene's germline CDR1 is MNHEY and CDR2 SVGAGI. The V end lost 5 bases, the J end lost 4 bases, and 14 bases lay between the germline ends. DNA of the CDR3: TGTGCCAGCAGTCAAGAGATGAGCAGCTATGGCTACACCTTC. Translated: CASSQEMSSYGYTF.

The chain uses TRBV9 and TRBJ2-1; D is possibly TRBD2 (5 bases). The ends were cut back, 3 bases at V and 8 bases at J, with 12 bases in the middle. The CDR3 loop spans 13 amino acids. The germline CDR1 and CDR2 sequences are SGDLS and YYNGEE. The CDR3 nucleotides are TGTGCCAGCAGCGCCCCCCCTAGCTATGAGCAGTTCTTC. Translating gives CASSAPPSYEQFF.

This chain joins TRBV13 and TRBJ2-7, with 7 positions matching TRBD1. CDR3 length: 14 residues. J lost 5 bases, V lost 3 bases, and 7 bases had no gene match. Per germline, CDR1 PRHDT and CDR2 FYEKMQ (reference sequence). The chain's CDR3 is CASSLDRNHHEQYF. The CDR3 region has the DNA TGTGCCAGCAGCTTGGACAGGAACCACCACGAGCAGTACTTC.

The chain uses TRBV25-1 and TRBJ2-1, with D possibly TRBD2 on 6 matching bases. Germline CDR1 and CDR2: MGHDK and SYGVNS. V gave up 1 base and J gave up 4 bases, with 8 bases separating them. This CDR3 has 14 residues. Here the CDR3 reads CASSELAAYNEQFF. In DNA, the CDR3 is TGTGCCAGCAGTGAATTAGCGGCTTACAATGAGCAGTTCTTC.

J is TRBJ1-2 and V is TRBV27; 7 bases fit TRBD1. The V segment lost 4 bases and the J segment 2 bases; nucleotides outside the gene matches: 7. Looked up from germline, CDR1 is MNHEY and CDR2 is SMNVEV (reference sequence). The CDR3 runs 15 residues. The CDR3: CASSSKTGTNYGYTF. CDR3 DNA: TGTGCCAGCAGTTCAAAGACAGGGACCAACTATGGCTACACCTTC.

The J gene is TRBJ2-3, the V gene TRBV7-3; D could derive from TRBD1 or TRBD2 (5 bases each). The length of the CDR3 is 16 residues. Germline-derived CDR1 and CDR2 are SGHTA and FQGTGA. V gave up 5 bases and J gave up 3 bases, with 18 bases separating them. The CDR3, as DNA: TGTGCCAGCAGCCCCCCGACCGGGACCGCAACAGATACGCAGTATTTT. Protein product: CASSPPTGTATDTQYF.